This TCR beta chain was recorded in a study of shared clonotypes between healthy human individuals. The overall study: Donors had three CD4 naive, three CD4 memory, two CD8 naive and one CD8 memory plate apiece. Overall study results and limits: Across a handful of donors, naive CD4 shared 5% to 6%, naive CD8 less than 4%, memory CD4 approximately 2.5%, memory CD8 under 0.5%. Clonotype sharing among donors likely depends on sequencing depth. A reduction in generation probabilities was seen for non-shared clonotypes relative to those shared by all four donors.

V lost 7 bases, J lost 4 bases, and 20 bases lay in between. Germline V gene sequence: CDR1 ENHRY, CDR2 SYGVKD. The CDR3 extends over 15 amino acids. Points on this clone: Its antigen is undetermined.

This table comes from immunoSEQ multiplex PCR, and its TCRdb copy is limited to in-frame clones, with some not included. The sample carries 190,000 or so clones, roughly 91% recorded once. J is TRBJ2-7 and V is TRBV10-3, with a possible D match to TRBD2 (7 bases). The receptor's source is a woman younger than 45 in good health. Sequencing input: naive CD4+ T cells sorted from blood. The subset here: CD45RA+ positively selected. The CDR3 DNA follows: TGTGCCATCAAGGGGGGTAGCGGGTTGGAGTACGAGCAGTACTTC. Translation: CAIKGGSGLEYEQYF.